This T cell receptor (beta chain) was found in a study of shared clonotypes between healthy human individuals. General study results and limits: Though the depth was large, rarefaction showed that sorted-subset sequencing was incomplete.

From germline, CDR1 is SGHDT and CDR2 YYEEEE. This CDR3 is 12 amino acids long. Trimming stripped 7 bases from V and 4 bases from J, with 9 bases between. Clones were sequenced by immunoSEQ multiplex PCR, and TCRdb holds only the in-frame ones, with some missing. Here the sample spans about 770,000 clones, roughly 72% being singletons. Turning to this clone: No antigen is known for it.

The chain has TRBV5-6 and TRBJ1-3; no clear D gene. The source material was memory CD4+ T cells sorted from blood. As to subset: CD45RA-negative fraction. This receptor was taken from a woman aged 25 to 39 in good health. The CDR3, as DNA: TGTGCCAGCGGAGGCCTAGGAAACACCATATATTTT. Translating gives CASGGLGNTIYF.